The 5 T cell receptor beta chains below all came from one sample that was sequenced in a study of cytomegalovirus exposure and HLA in healthy donors. The PCR employed 60 Vbeta primers together with 13 Jbeta primers. The assay was immunoSEQ multiplex PCR, and TCRdb's table has in-frame clones only and misses some. The profile shows 160,000 or so clones, about 75% of them singletons. The sequencing input was PBMCs. These receptors were collected from a man younger than 30 in good health and CMV-seropositive.

The chain carries TRBV6-1 and TRBJ2-7; TRBD2 might be the D (6 bases). Trimming left V 7 bases short and J 3 bases short, with 10 bases between. The CDR3 runs 12 residues. Germline CDR1 reads MNHNS; CDR2 reads SASEGT. In DNA, the CDR3 is TGTGCCAGCACCGGGGACTTCTACGAGCAGTACGTC. Translation gives CASTGDFYEQYV.

The rearrangement links TRBV5-8 to TRBJ1-1, with 8 bases fitting TRBD1. This CDR3 region has 15 residues. Germline CDR1 is SGHTS and CDR2 is YDEGEE. The V and J ends lost 3 bases and 1 base, in that order; junction bases with no gene match: 5. The CDR3, as DNA: TGTGCCAGCAGCTGGGGACAGGTCTGGAACACTGAAGCTTTCTTT. It translates to CASSWGQVWNTEAFF.

The chain carries TRBV11-2 and TRBJ1-4; 8 nucleotides match TRBD1. The CDR3 has 15 amino acids. Germline V gene data show CDR1 as SGHAT and CDR2 as FQNNGV. Germline trimming cut 6 bases from V and 8 bases from J; bases unmatched to any gene: 11. CDR3 nucleotide sequence: TGTGCCAGCAGTTCCACCGGACAGGGCCCAGAAAAACTGTTTTTT. It translates to CASSSTGQGPEKLFF.

Concerning this clone itself: This specimen includes other DNA sequences encoding the same CDR3. The chain recombines TRBV18 with TRBJ1-1; possibly TRBD1 for D (6 bases). The CDR3 contains 13 residues. The V and J ends lost 2 bases and 7 bases respectively, with 11 bases between them. CDR1 is KGHSH, CDR2 LQKENI, per germline. The CDR3, as DNA: TGTGCCAGCTCACCAAGGCAGGGGAATGAAGCTTTCTTT. Translated, it gives CASSPRQGNEAFF.

This chain links TRBV4-2 with TRBJ2-1; TRBD2 matches at 11 bases. Unmatched junction bases numbered 6, after V lost 1 base and J lost 7 bases. The CDR3 is made up of 16 amino acids. Per the germline V gene, CDR1 is LGHNA and CDR2 is YNFKEQ. The CDR3 region has the DNA TGTGCCAGCAGCCAAGGTACTAGCGGGAGTCGGAATGAGCAGTTCTTC. Protein: CASSQGTSGSRNEQFF.